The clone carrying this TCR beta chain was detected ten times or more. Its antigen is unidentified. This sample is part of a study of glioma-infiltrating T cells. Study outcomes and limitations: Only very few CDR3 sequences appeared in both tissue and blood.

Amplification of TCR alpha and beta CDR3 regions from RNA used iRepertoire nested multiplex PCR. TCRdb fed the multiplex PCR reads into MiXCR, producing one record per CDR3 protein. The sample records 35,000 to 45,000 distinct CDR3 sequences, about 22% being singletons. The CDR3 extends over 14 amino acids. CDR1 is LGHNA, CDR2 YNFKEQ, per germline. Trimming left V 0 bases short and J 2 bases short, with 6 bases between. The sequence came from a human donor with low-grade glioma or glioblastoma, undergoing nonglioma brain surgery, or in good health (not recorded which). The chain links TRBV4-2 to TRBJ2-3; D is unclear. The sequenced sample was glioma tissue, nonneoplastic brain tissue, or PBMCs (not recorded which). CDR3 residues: CASSQDGATDTQYF. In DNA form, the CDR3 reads TGTGCCAGCAGCCAAGATGGTGCCACAGATACGCAGTATTTT.